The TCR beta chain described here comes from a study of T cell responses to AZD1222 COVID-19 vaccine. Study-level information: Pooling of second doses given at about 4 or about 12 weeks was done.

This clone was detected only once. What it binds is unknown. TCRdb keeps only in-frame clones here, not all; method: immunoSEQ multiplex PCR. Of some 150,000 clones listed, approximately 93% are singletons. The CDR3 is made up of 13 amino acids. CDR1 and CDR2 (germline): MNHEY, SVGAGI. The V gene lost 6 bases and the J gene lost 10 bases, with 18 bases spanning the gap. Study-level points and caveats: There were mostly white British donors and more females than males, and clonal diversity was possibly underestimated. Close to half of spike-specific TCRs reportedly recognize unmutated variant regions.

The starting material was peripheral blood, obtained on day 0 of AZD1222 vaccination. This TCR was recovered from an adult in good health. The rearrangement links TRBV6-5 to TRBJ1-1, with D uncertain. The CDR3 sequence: CASRDRTGRGAFF. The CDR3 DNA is TGTGCCAGCAGGGATCGGACGGGCCGAGGAGCTTTCTTT.